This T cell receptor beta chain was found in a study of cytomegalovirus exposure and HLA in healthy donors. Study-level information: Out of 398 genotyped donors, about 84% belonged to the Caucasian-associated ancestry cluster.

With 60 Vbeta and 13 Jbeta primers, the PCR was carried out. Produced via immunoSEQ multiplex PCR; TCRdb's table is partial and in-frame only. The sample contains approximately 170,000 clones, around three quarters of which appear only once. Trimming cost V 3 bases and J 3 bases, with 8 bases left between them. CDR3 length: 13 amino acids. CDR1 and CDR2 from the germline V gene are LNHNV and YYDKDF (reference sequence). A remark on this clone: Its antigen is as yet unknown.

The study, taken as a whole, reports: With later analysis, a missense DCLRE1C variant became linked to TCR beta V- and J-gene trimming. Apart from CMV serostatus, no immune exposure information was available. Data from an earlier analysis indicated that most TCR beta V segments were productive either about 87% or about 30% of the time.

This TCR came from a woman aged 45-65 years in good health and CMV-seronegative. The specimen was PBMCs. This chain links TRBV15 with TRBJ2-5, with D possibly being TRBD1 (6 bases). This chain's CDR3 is CATSSDRKETQYF. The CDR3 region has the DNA TGTGCCACCAGCAGCGACAGGAAAGAGACCCAGTACTTC.